This T cell receptor beta chain was identified during a study of beta chain features in type 1 diabetes (dated by TCRdb to the late 2010s). Study-level background: No differences in mean age, gender distribution, total cell number or subset yield were found between patients and healthy donors. Regulatory and stem cell-like memory subsets were obtained from only 8 patients and roughly eight healthy donors, while naive and central memory subsets were obtained from all 28 donors. A total of some 100,000,000 sorted cells were examined across all samples, and a strong correlation was observed between cell number per subset and RNA yield. The study compared the TCRB repertoires of sorted circulating CD4+ T cell subsets in recently diagnosed type 1 diabetes patients with those in matched healthy donors.

Each donor gave one peripheral blood draw, averaging around 0.11 L, which was collected into heparinised tubes. A BD FACSAria II and a panel including CD45RO, CCR7, CD25, CD127, CD95 and CD27 were used to sort naive, central memory, regulatory and stem cell-like memory CD4+ T cells. A purity above 98% was achieved for all sorted populations. Right away, PBMCs were isolated by Lymphoprep density gradient centrifugation and were stained directly, with no culture step. So that batch effects would be minimized, each experiment stained and sorted samples in pairs, pairing one healthy donor with one patient. About this clone: Its binding antigen is unknown. Base qualities are not provided; no much larger clone lies one nucleotide away.

Broad study findings and their caveats: Because small numbers of individuals were included in the HLA sub-analyses, any influence of HLA type on TCRB rearrangement was left unresolved. Naive, central memory and regulatory TCRB repertoires appeared to be more alike among patients than among healthy donors. Type 1 diabetes patients showed a moderate but significant shortening of TCRB CDR3 length in all four CD4+ subsets. Because cDNA was sequenced instead of genomic DNA, activated cells with high expression could be over-represented, although the groups did not differ in activation or CD3 levels. PCR might favor shorter templates, but patient and control samples were amplified and corrected together, so any skew would affect both groups equally. Patients with type 1 diabetes made fewer insertions and deleted more nucleotides at VDJ recombination sites, implying thymic rearrangement abnormalities.

The entire isolated RNA was reverse transcribed using the High Capacity cDNA Reverse Transcription Kit, and thus expressed TCRB transcripts were sequenced. Naive, central memory and regulatory T cell samples underwent deep immunoSEQ sequencing, averaging roughly 3.5 million total reads per sample. Sorted cells were lysed in RLT buffer and RNA was extracted with DNase-treated RNeasy Micro or Mini kits, depending on cell number. Each cell subset was processed on its own to prevent cross-contamination, while patient and healthy donor samples were processed together. The immunoSEQ multiplex PCR was used to amplify TCRB sequences from cDNA, generating 87-bp fragments that spanned the CDR3 region. Amplicons were sequenced on the Illumina HiSeq platform. In the paper's pipeline: Synthetic template baselines were used to correct PCR bias computationally, reads within Hamming distance 2 were collapsed, and singletons that could not be merged were discarded. Reads were aligned against IMGT so that V, D and J genes, CDR3 length and insertions or deletions at six rearrangement sites could be assigned. Within each subset, clonotype counts were normalized to sorted cell number, and only after that were true diversity and Gini coefficients computed with the tcR R package. The overlap coefficient, calculated on TCRB nucleotide sequences, was used to measure repertoire sharing. Out-of-frame TCRB sequences from naive cells were analyzed as a proxy for the pre-selection repertoire. Here the immuneACCESS table is served through TCRdb, limited to in-frame sequences with V and J called. Missing clones are a known gap in these copies; in checked studies unresolved V genes cover under half, and the rest lacks a known reason. V, J and clone size derive from that table, while D and trimming were established from the DNA sequence. The sample table records a few hundred thousand clones; 14% of these occur just once. 0.017% of the sample goes to the ten largest clones.

V ends up 6 bases short and J 4 bases short, with an unmatched junction base count of 14. The CDR3 has 16 amino acids, counting the end cysteine and phenylalanine. The only DNA kept is the CDR3, 48 bases in frame from the first base. According to the germline V gene, CDR1 reads MDHEN and CDR2 reads SYDVKM. The V gene is TRBV28 and the J gene is TRBJ1-2, with 7 bases aligning to TRBD1. The sample consisted of naive CD4+ T cells from blood. Sample cell subset or site, as interpreted from the label and publication: true naive CD4+ T cells. This TCR was recovered from a man under 40 with type 1 diabetes. CDR3 sequence: CASRSPKQGYGYGYTF. The bases are TGTGCCAGCAGGAGTCCCAAACAGGGGTATGGCTATGGCTACACCTTC.